This T cell receptor beta chain was captured in a study of metastatic and nonmetastatic thyroid tumors. TCRdb recomputed clones from the PCR reads via MiXCR. The table has about 33,000 clones, over 15% seen once. This clone is judged medium-sized. Every patient was untreated before thyroid surgery. Input material: blood. The receptor's source is a female donor with papillary thyroid cancer or a benign thyroid nodule (not recorded which). Some clones in this sample may be carry-over from other donors' samples.

In nucleotides, the CDR3 is TGTGCCAGCAGTGAAGCGGCTAGCGGTCCAGATACGCAGTATTTT. This codes for CASSEAASGPDTQYF. J is TRBJ2-3 and V is TRBV6-1, with 7 positions matching TRBD2. The CDR3 runs 15 residues. V gave up 0 bases and J gave up 4 bases; unmatched junction bases: 4. The germline V gene encodes CDR1 MNHNS and CDR2 SASEGT.